One TCR beta chain is described in this entry. Its antigen is as yet unknown. cDNA serving as the sequencing template came from extracted, reverse transcribed RNA. Profiling relied on immunoSEQ multiplex PCR, and the TCRdb table lists in-frame clones only, not all of them. The sample holds some 100,000 clones, 55% to 75% seen once. This specimen comes from a study of CD8+ T cells in alopecia areata. Turning to the study itself: Administration of oral tofacitinib to treated patients was at 5 to 10 mg twice daily. Patients in the study were on tofacitinib for 6 to 18 months, then off it for 6 months.

As to treatment: oral pan-JAK inhibitor, 5-10 mg twice daily. Trimming stripped 8 bases from V and 0 bases from J, with 23 bases between. The CDR3 runs to 18 residues. The germline V gene has CDR1 SNHLY and CDR2 FYNNEI. Regarding the study as a whole: Throughout tofacitinib, many expanded lesional clones continued to persist in scalp and blood.

Sample: CD8+ T cells sorted from blood, taken between weeks 55 and 70, from a patient treated with tofacitinib. The clonotype comes from a human donor with alopecia areata. This chain uses TRBV2 with TRBJ1-5; D call uncertain. CDR3 coding DNA: TGTGCCAGCTCTGGCCCCCCGGCCCGGCTTAATAGCAATCAGCCCCAGCATTTT. Its translation: CASSGPPARLNSNQPQHF.